This is a list of T cell receptor beta chains from one sample in a study of T cell repertoires and HLA-DP antigens. The antigens these receptors bind are not known. Measured with immunoSEQ multiplex PCR; TCRdb has only the in-frame clones, and not every one. Counted here are 75,000 to 90,000 clones, about 89% occurring once; the ten biggest clones make up 1.7%. The source material was CD4+ T cells from PBMCs. The receptors originated from a man aged 50 to 60 in good health and CMV-seronegative. Each CDR3 is given with its conserved first and last residue. A D gene is named only where the DNA matches it firmly. Rows may omit the clone size; those that give it use once, few, many or a size class.

V	size	J	D	DNA	CDR3
TRBV11-2	NA	TRBJ2-3	NA	TGTGCCAGCAGCTCCTTAGGCACAGATACGCAGTATTTT	CASSSLGTDTQYF
TRBV28	NA	TRBJ1-5	NA	TGTGCCAGCCTACACTCAGGGGTAAATCAGCCCCAGCATTTT	CASLHSGVNQPQHF
TRBV11-2	NA	TRBJ2-1	TRBD2	TGTGCCAGCAGCTTAGGGGACGGGAGGACTGAGCAGTTCTTC	CASSLGDGRTEQFF
TRBV6-1	NA	TRBJ2-7	TRBD2	TGTGCCAGCAAACGCGGGGGGACATCTACCTACGAGCAGTACTTC	CASKRGGTSTYEQYF
TRBV7-9	once	TRBJ2-5	TRBD2	TGTGCCAGCAGCTTGGGACTAGTTGAAGAGACCCAGTACTTC	CASSLGLVEETQYF
TRBV7-2	once	TRBJ1-5	NA	TGTGCCAGCAGCTATACAGGGTTTCAGCCCCAGCATTTT	CASSYTGFQPQHF
TRBV30	once	TRBJ2-2	NA	TGTGCCTGGAGTGTAGACGGCTCGAACACCGGGGAGCTGTTTTTT	CAWSVDGSNTGELFF
TRBV28	once	TRBJ2-7	TRBD2	TGTGCCAGCAGTCCCACTAGCGGGAGCTCCTACGAGCAGTACTTC	CASSPTSGSSYEQYF
TRBV7-2	NA	TRBJ2-5	TRBD2	TGTGCCAGCAGCCCTGTAGCGGGGGGGGAGACCCAGTACTTC	CASSPVAGGETQYF
TRBV19	NA	TRBJ2-7	NA	TGTGCCAGCGCGGGGCGACAGGAATCCTACGAGCAGTACTTC	CASAGRQESYEQYF
TRBV30	NA	TRBJ2-7	TRBD2	TGTGCCTGGAGCGCGCCCGGGACTAGCTCGGGGGAGCAGTACTTC	CAWSAPGTSSGEQYF